This passage covers 19 T cell receptor beta chains from one sample sequenced in a study of blood T cells in healthy people across ages. Then a second PCR, running roughly 7 to 11 cycles, was carried out with a sample-barcoded 5' primer and a J-beta primer mix. In TCRdb, the 5' RACE reads were re-called with MiXCR into one record per CDR3 protein. This table has some 1.5 million distinct CDR3 sequences, about 30% appearing once. Input material: blood. Source of these receptors: a woman in her 30s in good health.

This clonotype was seen more than once but under ten times. The chain joins TRBV3-1 to TRBJ2-5; D uncertain. V lost 4 bases and J 2 bases, leaving 11 bases between the germline ends. This CDR3 contains 14 residues. The germline CDR1 and CDR2 sequences are LGHDT and YNNKEL (reference sequence). Written as DNA, the CDR3 is TGTGCCAGCAGCCCAAGCAGCCAACAAGAGACCCAGTACTTC. Protein sequence: CASSPSSQQETQYF.

This chain links TRBV20-1 with TRBJ1-1, with a tentative D call TRBD1 (6 bases). The CDR3 spans 16 residues. Trimming pared 5 bases from V and 3 bases from J, leaving 22 bases between. CDR1 and CDR2 from the germline V gene are DFQATT and SNEGSKA (reference sequence). The CDR3 bases are TGCAGTGCTGGCGCAGGGGATTGGTTGGTCGACACTGAAGCTTTCTTT. Translated, it gives CSAGAGDWLVDTEAFF.

Points on this clonotype: With a much larger clone just one base away, this may be a read error. The chain employs TRBV5-5 and TRBJ2-3; 7 bases agree with TRBD1. The junction had 6 bases not matched to a gene; V was cut back by 6 bases and J by 2 bases. Germline V CDR1 and CDR2: SGHKS, YYEKEE (reference sequence). The CDR3 sequence is 14 residues long. The CDR3 DNA is TGTGCCAGCATCCCCGGGACAGCCACAGATACGCAGTATTTT. This translates into CASIPGTATDTQYF.

The chain recombines TRBV12-3 or TRBV12-4 with TRBJ2-7, with 9 positions matching TRBD2. The CDR3 consists of 12 residues. Trimming took 3 bases from V and 8 from J; bases not matched to a gene: 2. The CDR3 coding sequence is TGTGCCAGCAGTTTTAGCGGGGGTCAGCAGTACTTC. Translation gives CASSFSGGQQYF.

The chain combines TRBV20-1 with TRBJ2-1; 10 bases line up with TRBD2. CDR3 length: 16 residues. V lost 3 bases and J lost 11; bases outside the gene matches: 16. Germline V gene lookup returns CDR1 DFQATT and CDR2 SNEGSKA (reference sequence). DNA for the CDR3: TGCAGTGCTAGCCGAGCGGGGGGGAATAGCCCCCAGCAGCAGTTCTTC. It specifies CSASRAGGNSPQQQFF.

The sample holds a few counts of this clonotype. With a much larger clone just one base away, this may be a read error. The genes are TRBV10-3 and TRBJ2-7; 8 bases align to TRBD1. The J segment lost 1 base and the V segment lost 3 bases, leaving 5 bases of the junction unmatched. The CDR3 extends over 15 amino acids. CDR1 and CDR2 from the germline V gene are ENHRY and SYGVKD. The CDR3 here is CAISESGGQSYEQYF. The CDR3 DNA is TGTGCCATCAGTGAATCAGGGGGCCAATCCTACGAGCAGTACTTC.

This clonotype was counted only a few times. V gene TRBV5-6 combines with J gene TRBJ2-4; no firm D call. The CDR3 spans 14 residues. Trimming left V 0 bases short and J 13 bases short, with 17 bases between. CDR1 SGHDT and CDR2 YYEEEE come from the germline V gene. The CDR3 nucleotides are TGTGCCAGCAGCTTGGCCGGCGGCTCCTACAAGCAGTACTTC. It translates to CASSLAGGSYKQYF.

The chain has TRBV6-2 or TRBV6-3 and TRBJ2-7; perhaps TRBD1 as D (5 bases). This CDR3 spans 13 amino acids. CDR1 and CDR2 from the germline V gene are MNHEY and SVGEGT. Deletions cut 7 bases from V and 2 bases from J, with 12 bases between. This CDR3 is CASIRQFPYEQYF. CDR3 DNA: TGTGCCAGCATCCGACAGTTCCCCTACGAGCAGTACTTC.

This clonotype was detected only a few times. The chain is built from TRBV29-1 and TRBJ2-7; 8 nucleotides match TRBD2. This CDR3 is 14 amino acids long. Germline CDR1 and CDR2: SQVTM and ANQGSEA. The V and J ends lost 5 bases and 3 bases, in that order; junction bases with no gene match: 9. The CDR3 nucleotides read TGCAGCGTTATGGGACTCCGGGAGGGCTACGAGCAGTACTTC. It translates to CSVMGLREGYEQYF.

This clonotype turned up a few times. The chain carries TRBV2 and TRBJ1-2; TRBD1 might be the D (6 bases). Germline V gives CDR1 SNHLY, CDR2 FYNNEI. V dropped 11 bases and J dropped 2 bases, with 15 bases sitting between them. The CDR3 loop spans 13 amino acids. For the CDR3, the DNA is TGTGCCTCCCACAGGGACATAAACTATGGCTACACCTTC. As protein: CASHRDINYGYTF.

Concerning this clonotype: An end of the junction does not agree with germline; a read error may underlie this. The rearrangement links TRBV12-3 or TRBV12-4 to TRBJ1-6, with D unclear. The CDR3 is 12 amino acids. DNA of the CDR3: TGTGCCAGCAGTTTAGCGGATTCATCCCTCCACTTT. Its translation: CASSLADSSLHF.

This clonotype occurred a few times. The gene calls are TRBV11-2 and TRBJ2-1; 8 positions match TRBD2. CDR3 size: 15 residues. Germline V CDR1 and CDR2: SGHAT, FQNNGV. J was trimmed by 4 bases and V by 3 bases; bases with no gene match: 5. The DNA for the CDR3 is TGTGCCAGCAGCTTGGGCGGGAGGAGGTACAATGAGCAGTTCTTC. It yields the protein CASSLGGRRYNEQFF.

This clonotype was observed many times. This chain connects TRBV5-1 to TRBJ1-5; TRBD1 matches at 7 bases. The length of the CDR3 is 14 residues. Germline lookup yields CDR1 SGHRS and CDR2 YFSETQ. Germline trimming cut 4 bases from V and 4 bases from J; bases unmatched to any gene: 5. CDR3: CASSPGTANQPQHF. DNA of the CDR3: TGCGCCAGCAGCCCCGGGACAGCTAATCAGCCCCAGCATTTT.

This rearrangement joins TRBV5-1 to TRBJ2-7; D is perhaps TRBD1 (6 bases). Trimming stripped 6 bases from V and 3 bases from J, with 19 bases between. Germline V gene sequence: CDR1 SGHRS, CDR2 YFSETQ. This CDR3 region has 15 residues. This chain's CDR3 is CASKVETGHVYEQYF. CDR3 sequence (DNA): TGCGCCAGCAAAGTAGAGACAGGACACGTCTACGAGCAGTACTTC. Drawing the rest from reference TRBV5-1 and TRBJ2-7, the complete variable domain is KAGVTQTPRYLIKTRGQQVTLSCSPISGHRSVSWYQQTPGQGLQFLFEYFSETQRNKGNFPGRFSGRQFSNSRSEMNVSTLELGDSALYLCASKVETGHVYEQYFGPGTRLTVT.

This clonotype was seen only a few times. The genes are TRBV7-8 and TRBJ2-7; D might be TRBD2 (6 bases). Per the germline V gene, CDR1 is SGHVS and CDR2 is FQNEAQ. The CDR3 is 15 residues long. Trimming cost V 1 base and J 0 bases, with 10 bases left between them. DNA of the CDR3: TGTGCCAGCAGCTTAGAGGAGGGGTGCTCCTACGAGCAGTACTTC. It codes for CASSLEEGCSYEQYF.

The genes are TRBV30 and TRBJ2-1, with a possible D match to TRBD1 (5 bases). This CDR3 contains 13 residues. Germline-derived CDR1 and CDR2 are GTSNPN and SVGIG (reference sequence). Trimming took off 0 bases at V and 7 bases at J, with 10 bases between the two ends. CDR3 sequence: CAWSVSGINEQFF. CDR3 bases: TGTGCCTGGAGTGTATCAGGGATTAATGAGCAGTTCTTC. Full variable domain (outside the CDR3, taken from reference TRBV30 and TRBJ2-1): SQTIHQWPATLVQPVGSPLSLECTVEGTSNPNLYWYRQAAGRGLQLLFYSVGIGQISSEVPQNLSASRPQDRQFILSSKKLLLSDSGFYLCAWSVSGINEQFFGPGTRLTVL.

The chain links TRBV6-6 to TRBJ1-2, with D possibly TRBD1 on 5 matching bases. With 2 bases removed from V and 3 bases from J, the gap between germline ends came to 13 bases. Germline lookup yields CDR1 MNHNY and CDR2 SVGAGI (reference sequence). This CDR3 contains 15 residues. The CDR3 protein is CASSYRRSGHYGYTF. CDR3 nucleotides: TGTGCCAGCAGTTACCGTAGGTCGGGACACTATGGCTACACCTTC.

This clonotype turned up a few times. The V gene is TRBV28, the J gene TRBJ2-5, with 10 bases identical to TRBD2. This CDR3 comprises 15 residues. The V gene's germline CDR1 is MDHEN and CDR2 SYDVKM. With V trimmed by 6 bases and J by 5 bases, 9 bases remained unmatched. The CDR3 sequence is CASSLLAGARETQYF. The DNA of the CDR3 is TGTGCCAGCAGCCTTCTAGCGGGGGCTAGGGAGACCCAGTACTTC. Full variable domain (remainder filled in from reference TRBV28 and TRBJ2-5): DVKVTQSSRYLVKRTGEKVFLECVQDMDHENMFWYRQDPGLGLRLIYFSYDVKMKEKGDIPEGYSVSREKKERFSLILESASTNQTSMYLCASSLLAGARETQYFGPGTRLLVL.

The chain joins TRBV12-3 or TRBV12-4 to TRBJ1-5, with unresolved D. The V end was cut by 6 bases, the J end by 2 bases, with 11 bases between. This CDR3 contains 14 residues. The CDR3, as DNA: TGTGCCAGCAGCCACGCCGGCGGCAATCAGCCCCAGCATTTT. Translated, it gives CASSHAGGNQPQHF.